This TCR beta chain was recovered during a study of blood T cell repertoires in COVID-19. Study-level background: From the United States, Italy and Spain came samples of acute and convalescent COVID-19. Nucleic acid was either cDNA or gDNA, and it came from T cells, B-cell-depleted T cells, or PBMCs.

TCRdb's table, derived via immunoSEQ multiplex PCR, lists solely in-frame clones and lacks some. The sample carries roughly 260,000 clones, 70% to 90% recorded once. The CDR3 loop spans 15 amino acids. In germline, CDR1 is SGHNT, CDR2 YENEEA. The V and J ends lost 5 bases and 4 bases, in that order; junction bases with no gene match: 11. The chain has TRBV11-3 and TRBJ2-7; 7 nucleotides line up with TRBD1. Sequencing used peripheral blood. This TCR was sampled from a woman aged 50 to 65 with acute or convalescent COVID-19. In nucleotides, the CDR3 is TGTGCCAGCAGCGTCGCCGGGACAGAGAATTACGAGCAGTACTTC. Its protein product is CASSVAGTENYEQYF.